The clone carrying this T cell receptor beta chain was seen more than once but under ten times. The sample belongs to a study of blood T cell repertoires in COVID-19. CDR1 is MGHRA and CDR2 is YSYEKL in the germline V gene. The CDR3 is 15 amino acids. V shed 2 bases, J shed 6 bases, and the junction held 4 bases outside the gene matches. In the authors' workflow: For nucleated cells, counts were estimated from reference gene primer amplification. Generated by immunoSEQ multiplex PCR, the TCRdb table keeps only in-frame clones and is missing some. V and J calls plus clone size are reproduced from that table; the DNA served to infer D and trimming. The data hold roughly 300,000 clones, with about four fifths observed a single time.

This sequence originates from a woman aged 50 to 65 who had recovered from COVID-19. The V call is TRBV4-1, the J call TRBJ2-2; 9 nucleotides line up with TRBD2. The source material was peripheral blood. The DNA for the CDR3 is TGCGCCAGCAGCCAAAGTCTAGCGGGGCCCGGGGAGCTGTTTTTT. This gives the protein CASSQSLAGPGELFF.